What follows describes a single T cell receptor beta chain. Its antigen remains unknown. Clones were sequenced by immunoSEQ multiplex PCR, and TCRdb holds only the in-frame ones, with some missing. The repertoire holds some 42,000 clones, with about 85% as singletons. The data derive from a study of lymphopenia after photon versus proton radiotherapy. General study findings and limits: Relative stability marked proton patients; photon patients lost diversity and naive cells. Larger post-nadir TCR diversity loss correlated inversely with survival in deceased patients. After the lymphocyte nadir, photon-treated repertoires showed oligoclonal expansion, especially of CD8+ Temra cells.

Germline CDR1 MDHEN, CDR2 SYDVKM. This CDR3 is 12 amino acids long. Deletions cut 3 bases from V and 7 bases from J, with 9 bases between. V is TRBV28 and J is TRBJ1-1; D gene ambiguous. The clonotype originates from a woman in her seventies with pancreatic cancer. This specimen was peripheral blood, taken from a patient treated with proton-based radiotherapy. CDR3 DNA: TGTGCCAGCAGTTTTACATGGGGTGAAGCTTTCTTT. It is translated as CASSFTWGEAFF.